What follows is one T cell receptor beta chain and its context. TCRdb re-called the RT-PCR reads with MiXCR, one entry per CDR3 protein. This table has some 880,000 distinct CDR3 sequences, roughly 18% appearing once. This sample was included in a study of patients and donors after allogeneic stem cell transplantation. Germline V gene sequence: CDR1 SQVTM, CDR2 ANQGSEA. This CDR3 comprises 12 residues. Trimming at V came to 6 bases and at J to 7 bases, leaving 4 bases not matched to a gene. The chain carries TRBV29-1 and TRBJ1-3; the match to TRBD1 covers 9 bases. The source material was blood, either unsorted or a sorted T cell fraction (not recorded which). The clonotype comes from a human donor who was either an allogeneic HSCT recipient or a stem cell or donor lymphocyte infusion donor (not recorded which). It is not recorded whose cells these are; they may come from a transplant donor. Written as DNA, the CDR3 is TGCAGCGTAGGACAGGGGTCCAACACCATATATTTT. This codes for CSVGQGSNTIYF. The whole variable domain, filled in from reference TRBV29-1 and TRBJ1-3, reads SAVISQKPSRDICQRGTSLTIQCQVDSQVTMMFWYRQQPGQSLTLIATANQGSEATYESGFVIDKFPISRPNLTFSTLTVSNMSPEDSSIYLCSVGQGSNTIYFGEGSWLTVV.